These 30 T cell receptor beta chains were all obtained from the same sample, sequenced in a study of T-cell memory formation after mild COVID-19. TCRdb reanalysed the 5' RACE reads using MiXCR and keeps one entry per CDR3 protein. This sample yields 400,000 to 500,000 distinct CDR3 sequences, of which about 20% are seen a single time; roughly 8.4% belongs to the top ten. Material: PBMCs or a T cell subset sorted from them (not recorded which). The receptors stem from an adult woman who had mild COVID-19 (a few samples of this study predate the infection). Cell type and time point are not known.

A few counts support this clonotype. The CDR3 spells CASSAGGQPYEQYF. CDR3 DNA: TGTGCCAGCAGCGCCGGAGGGCAACCTTACGAGCAGTACTTC. The chain is built from TRBV9 and TRBJ2-7; possibly TRBD2 for D (6 bases). The CDR3 runs 14 residues. Germline assignment: CDR1 SGDLS and CDR2 YYNGEE. Trimming removed 3 bases at V and 4 bases at J, with 14 bases between.

This clonotype was counted a few times. This CDR3 reads CATSRDRSGRGNGYTF. The CDR3 region has the DNA TGTGCCACCAGCAGAGATCGGTCCGGCAGGGGAAATGGCTACACCTTC. The rearrangement links TRBV15 to TRBJ1-2; the D gene is possibly TRBD1 (6 bases). Germline loops: CDR1 LNHNV, CDR2 YYDKDF (reference sequence). The CDR3 extends over 16 amino acids. V dropped 0 bases and J dropped 6 bases, with 17 bases sitting between them.

J is TRBJ1-1 and V is TRBV15, with D possibly TRBD1 on 5 matching bases. Between the trimmed V and J ends, which lost 2 bases and 6 bases, there was a span of 16 bases. The CDR3 extends over 15 amino acids. Germline CDR1 reads LNHNV; CDR2 reads YYDKDF (reference sequence). Written as DNA, the CDR3 is TGTGCCACCAGCAGACGACCCGGGGCCGGTTCTGAAGCTTTCTTT. This codes for CATSRRPGAGSEAFF. The full variable domain, its missing parts supplied by reference TRBV15 and TRBJ1-1, is DAMVIQNPRYQVTQFGKPVTLSCSQTLNHNVMYWYQQKSSQAPKLLFHYYDKDFNNEADTPDNFQSRRPNTSFCFLDIRSPGLGDTAMYLCATSRRPGAGSEAFFGQGTRLTVV.

The chain links TRBV9 to TRBJ2-3; a weak D match, TRBD2 (5 bases). CDR3 length equals 14 residues. V dropped 0 bases and J dropped 1 base, with 6 bases sitting between them. Germline V gene data show CDR1 as SGDLS and CDR2 as YYNGEE. The CDR3 sequence: CASSVDGGTDTQYF. The CDR3 DNA reads TGTGCCAGCAGCGTAGACGGGGGCACAGATACGCAGTATTTT.

This clonotype was counted only a few times. V gene TRBV20-1 combines with J gene TRBJ1-1; TRBD1 agrees at 8 bases. From germline, CDR1 is DFQATT and CDR2 SNEGSKA (reference sequence). The V and J ends lost 5 bases and 5 bases, in that order; junction bases with no gene match: 4. This CDR3 is built from 12 residues. The CDR3 sequence is CSAGQGGTEAFF. The CDR3 nucleotides read TGCAGTGCTGGACAGGGTGGAACTGAAGCTTTCTTT.

The chain joins TRBV7-9 to TRBJ2-2; D perhaps matches TRBD1 (6 bases). With 3 bases removed from V and 2 bases from J, the gap between germline ends came to 16 bases. From germline, CDR1 is SEHNR and CDR2 FQNEAQ (reference sequence). This CDR3 is built from 17 residues. DNA of the CDR3: TGTGCCAGCAGCTTGGGGACATACCGATTTAACACCGGGGAGCTGTTTTTT. It specifies CASSLGTYRFNTGELFF.

The rearrangement joins TRBV7-9 to TRBJ2-1; D gene uncertain. Per germline, CDR1 SEHNR and CDR2 FQNEAQ (reference sequence). The CDR3 is made up of 15 amino acids. The V end was cut by 1 base, the J end by 1 base, with 8 bases between. The CDR3 is CASSLGLPSYNEQFF. CDR3 nucleotide sequence: TGTGCCAGCAGCTTAGGACTCCCTTCCTACAATGAGCAGTTCTTC.

This chain connects TRBV30 to TRBJ2-3, with no clear D. CDR1 is GTSNPN and CDR2 is SVGIG in the germline V gene (reference sequence). V lost 0 bases and J 7 bases, leaving 14 bases between the germline ends. This CDR3 is 14 amino acids long. The CDR3 sequence: CAWSVVVGRNTQYF. The CDR3 bases are TGTGCCTGGAGTGTGGTGGTGGGTAGAAATACGCAGTATTTT. Combining the CDR3 with reference TRBV30 and TRBJ2-3 gives the whole variable domain SQTIHQWPATLVQPVGSPLSLECTVEGTSNPNLYWYRQAAGRGLQLLFYSVGIGQISSEVPQNLSASRPQDRQFILSSKKLLLSDSGFYLCAWSVVVGRNTQYFGPGTRLTVL.

In this sample, this clonotype turned up a few times. This rearrangement joins TRBV12-3 or TRBV12-4 to TRBJ1-5, with 8 bases matching TRBD1. This CDR3 is built from 16 residues. J was trimmed by 3 bases and V by 5 bases; bases with no gene match: 9. CDR3 nucleotides: TGTGCCAGCAGTATGACCGGGACAGGCCCCAATCAGCCCCAGCATTTT. Residues: CASSMTGTGPNQPQHF.

The chain links TRBV2 to TRBJ2-3; D is tentatively TRBD1 or TRBD2 (6 bases each). V lost 5 bases to trimming and J lost 7 bases, with 13 bases between them. The CDR3 covers 13 residues. In germline, CDR1 is SNHLY, CDR2 FYNNEI. CDR3 sequence (DNA): TGTGCCAGCAGTCTAAAAGGGGGGCATACGCAGTATTTT. Translation: CASSLKGGHTQYF.

The chain joins TRBV24-1 to TRBJ2-2, with 11 bases matching TRBD1. This CDR3 is 18 amino acids long. Germline-derived CDR1 and CDR2 are KGHDR and SFDVKD. Trimming took 0 bases from V and 5 from J; bases not matched to a gene: 7. CDR3 nucleotides: TGTGCCACCAGTGATTTGCGTGGACAGGGGGCGCGTACCGGGGAGCTGTTTTTT. Its translation is CATSDLRGQGARTGELFF.

The chain is built from TRBV6-2 or TRBV6-3 and TRBJ2-7, with D perhaps assigned TRBD1 or TRBD2 (6 bases each). CDR1 is MNHEY and CDR2 is SVGEGT in the germline V gene. This CDR3 is 14 amino acids long. V lost 0 bases, J lost 2 bases, and 8 bases lay in between. The chain's CDR3 is CASSYSGGPYEQYF. For the CDR3, the DNA is TGTGCCAGCAGTTACTCGGGGGGCCCCTACGAGCAGTACTTC.

The V and J genes are TRBV7-9 and TRBJ2-7; a possible D gene is TRBD1 (6 bases). The CDR3 is 15 amino acids. Germline CDR1 SEHNR, CDR2 FQNEAQ (reference sequence). The germline V and J ends were trimmed by 1 base and 5 bases, with 15 bases remaining between them. This CDR3 reads CASSLEWQGKNEQYF. The CDR3 coding sequence is TGTGCCAGCAGCTTAGAATGGCAGGGGAAAAACGAGCAGTACTTC.

This clonotype has a handful of counts. The J gene is TRBJ1-5, the V gene TRBV24-1; D is unresolved. The CDR3 length is 9 residues. Germline-derived CDR1 and CDR2 are KGHDR and SFDVKD. The CDR3 sequence: CARNQPQHF. The CDR3 region has the DNA TGTGCGCGCAATCAGCCCCAGCATTTT.

J is TRBJ1-2 and V is TRBV7-9; D unresolved. The CDR3 is 14 residues long. The ends were cut back, 2 bases at V and 8 bases at J, with 15 bases in the middle. In germline, CDR1 is SEHNR, CDR2 FQNEAQ (reference sequence). CDR3 loop: CASSLPSGVGGYTF. CDR3 DNA sequence: TGTGCCAGCAGCTTACCTTCTGGGGTGGGCGGCTACACCTTC.

The chain links TRBV2 to TRBJ1-1; D perhaps matches TRBD1 (6 bases). The ends were cut back, 7 bases at V and 0 bases at J, with 9 bases in the middle. Germline V gene sequence: CDR1 SNHLY, CDR2 FYNNEI. The CDR3 runs 13 residues. Here the CDR3 reads CASKSGVNTEAFF. In DNA form, the CDR3 reads TGTGCCAGCAAGTCAGGGGTGAACACTGAAGCTTTCTTT.

This clonotype was found a few times. The chain employs TRBV12-3 or TRBV12-4 and TRBJ2-3; 11 positions match TRBD2. The CDR3 length is 16 residues. V shed 4 bases, J shed 8 bases, and the junction held 11 bases outside the gene matches. The CDR3 DNA reads TGTGCCAGCAGTTCAACCGGGACTAGCGGCACAAGTACGCAGTATTTT. As protein: CASSSTGTSGTSTQYF.

The V call is TRBV14, the J call TRBJ2-6; D not resolved. CDR3 length equals 16 residues. V gave up 4 bases and J gave up 0 bases, with 10 bases separating them. CDR1 is SGHDN, CDR2 FVKESK, per germline. The CDR3 region is CASSLTRSSGANVLTF. In nucleotides, the CDR3 is TGTGCCAGCAGCCTAACGAGGAGCTCTGGGGCCAACGTCCTGACTTTC.

The rearrangement uses TRBV7-9 and TRBJ2-2; 7 bases are shared with TRBD1. The CDR3 has 15 residues. Per germline, CDR1 SEHNR and CDR2 FQNEAQ (reference sequence). V lost 4 bases, J lost 5 bases, and 7 bases stayed unmatched. The CDR3 bases are TGTGCCAGCAGCTCTACAGGGGTATGGACCGGGGAGCTGTTTTTT. This encodes CASSSTGVWTGELFF.

The rearrangement uses TRBV5-1 and TRBJ2-7, with unresolved D. Germline-derived CDR1 and CDR2 are SGHRS and YFSETQ. There are 16 residues in the CDR3. V lost 4 bases to trimming and J lost 5 bases, with 22 bases between them. The DNA of the CDR3 is TGCGCCAGCAGCCCCGTCGGCAACAAGCTTATCCACGAGCAGTACTTC. It specifies CASSPVGNKLIHEQYF. Using reference TRBV5-1 and TRBJ2-7 for the parts outside the CDR3, the full variable domain is KAGVTQTPRYLIKTRGQQVTLSCSPISGHRSVSWYQQTPGQGLQFLFEYFSETQRNKGNFPGRFSGRQFSNSRSEMNVSTLELGDSALYLCASSPVGNKLIHEQYFGPGTRLTVT.

The CDR3 loop reads CASSFRAGALPLSQYF. The CDR3 nucleotides are TGTGCCAGCAGCTTTCGAGCGGGGGCCCTTCCCTTATCGCAGTATTTT. The J gene is TRBJ2-3, the V gene TRBV5-6, with 8 bases that match TRBD2. Germline V gene data show CDR1 as SGHDT and CDR2 as YYEEEE. The V gene end was trimmed by 2 bases and the J gene end by 10 bases; junction bases not matched to a gene: 15. The CDR3 sequence is 16 residues long.

This clonotype has more than one count but fewer than ten. This chain connects TRBV6-1 to TRBJ1-1; D unresolved. Deletions cut 5 bases from V and 3 bases from J, with 22 bases between. Germline CDR1 MNHNS, CDR2 SASEGT. The CDR3 has 17 amino acids. CDR3 residues: CASSHDLGRYEDTEAFF. The CDR3 DNA reads as TGTGCCAGCAGTCACGACCTCGGACGGTACGAGGACACTGAAGCTTTCTTT.

The chain has TRBV7-2 and TRBJ2-7, with D possibly called TRBD1 or TRBD2 (5 bases each). Germline assignment: CDR1 SGHTA and CDR2 FQGNSA. V was trimmed by 3 bases and J by 9 bases, leaving 15 bases between them. This CDR3 has 13 amino acids. The CDR3 DNA sequence: TGTGCCAGCAGCTTTTGGGGCAGGGAGAGGCAGTACTTC. This encodes CASSFWGRERQYF.

The V and J genes are TRBV20-1 and TRBJ1-3, with D uncertain. CDR3 size: 12 residues. Trimming removed 0 bases at V and 6 bases at J, with 6 bases between. Germline V gene sequence: CDR1 DFQATT, CDR2 SNEGSKA (reference sequence). This chain's CDR3 is CSARDPENTIYF. The CDR3 DNA is TGCAGTGCTAGAGATCCGGAAAACACCATATATTTT.

This clonotype was counted between two and nine times. This chain uses TRBV3-1 with TRBJ2-7; no firm D call. V was shortened by 4 bases and J by 2 bases, with 9 bases between the two germline ends. The V gene's germline CDR1 is LGHDT and CDR2 YNNKEL (reference sequence). This CDR3 has 13 residues. The CDR3 coding sequence is TGTGCCAGCAGCCCCGGTCATGCCTACGAGCAGTACTTC. Its translation is CASSPGHAYEQYF.

The table lists this clonotype with many counts. The genes are TRBV2 and TRBJ2-7; D gene uncertain. Germline V gene lookup returns CDR1 SNHLY and CDR2 FYNNEI. The CDR3 sequence is 13 residues long. V was shortened by 4 bases and J by 6 bases, with 13 bases between the two germline ends. CDR3 residues: CASSARPLGEQYF. For the CDR3, the DNA is TGTGCCAGCAGTGCTAGACCCCTCGGCGAGCAGTACTTC. Drawing the rest from reference TRBV2 and TRBJ2-7, the complete variable domain is EPEVTQTPSHQVTQMGQEVILRCVPISNHLYFYWYRQILGQKVEFLVSFYNNEISEKSEIFDDQFSVERPDGSNFTLKIRSTKLEDSAMYFCASSARPLGEQYFGPGTRLTVT.

This clonotype has just a few counts. V gene TRBV20-1 combines with J gene TRBJ1-4; TRBD1 is a possible D gene (5 bases). Trimming took 6 bases from V and 7 from J, leaving 15 bases between them. Germline V gives CDR1 DFQATT, CDR2 SNEGSKA (reference sequence). This CDR3 comprises 13 residues. CDR3 in DNA: TGCAGTGCCCCGGGGGTTTCGGCTGAAAAACTGTTTTTT. Translating it yields CSAPGVSAEKLFF.

The rearrangement joins TRBV6-2 or TRBV6-3 to TRBJ2-7; D may be TRBD1 (6 bases). Germline-derived CDR1 and CDR2 are MNHEY and SVGEGT. This CDR3 spans 13 amino acids. Trimming pared 6 bases from V and 3 bases from J, leaving 12 bases between. CDR3 DNA sequence: TGTGCCAGCAGCTTACACAGGGACTACGAGCAGTACTTC. Protein product: CASSLHRDYEQYF.

This clonotype was counted a few times. The chain's CDR3 is CATTPKETQYF. The CDR3 nucleotides are TGTGCCACCACACCGAAAGAGACCCAGTACTTC. V and J are TRBV2 and TRBJ2-5; D unclear. This CDR3 is built from 11 residues. The ends were cut back, 10 bases at V and 3 bases at J, with 9 bases in the middle. Germline V gives CDR1 SNHLY, CDR2 FYNNEI.

This clonotype has a handful of counts. This rearrangement joins TRBV28 to TRBJ2-6; the match to TRBD1 covers 8 bases. The CDR3 consists of 15 residues. Germline V gene data show CDR1 as MDHEN and CDR2 as SYDVKM. Trimming cost V 6 bases and J 0 bases; bases outside gene matches: 1. This CDR3 is CASSTGGSGANVLTF. The CDR3 bases are TGTGCCAGCAGCACAGGGGGCTCTGGGGCCAACGTCCTGACTTTC.